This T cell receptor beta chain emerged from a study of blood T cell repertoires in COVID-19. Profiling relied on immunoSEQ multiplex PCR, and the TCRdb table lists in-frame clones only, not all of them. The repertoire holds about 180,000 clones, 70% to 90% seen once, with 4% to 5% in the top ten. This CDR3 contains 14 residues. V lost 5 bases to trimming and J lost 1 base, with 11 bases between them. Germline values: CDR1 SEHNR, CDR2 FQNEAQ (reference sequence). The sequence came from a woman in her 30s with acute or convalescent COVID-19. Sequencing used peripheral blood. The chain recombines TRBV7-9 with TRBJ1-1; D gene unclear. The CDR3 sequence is CASSRVGGNTEAFF. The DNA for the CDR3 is TGTGCCAGCAGCCGGGTAGGCGGGAACACTGAAGCTTTCTTT. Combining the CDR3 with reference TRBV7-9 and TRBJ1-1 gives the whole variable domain DTGVSQNPRHKITKRGQNVTFRCDPISEHNRLYWYRQTLGQGPEFLTYFQNEAQLEKSRLLSDRFSAERPKGSFSTLEIQRTEQGDSAMYLCASSRVGGNTEAFFGQGTRLTVV.